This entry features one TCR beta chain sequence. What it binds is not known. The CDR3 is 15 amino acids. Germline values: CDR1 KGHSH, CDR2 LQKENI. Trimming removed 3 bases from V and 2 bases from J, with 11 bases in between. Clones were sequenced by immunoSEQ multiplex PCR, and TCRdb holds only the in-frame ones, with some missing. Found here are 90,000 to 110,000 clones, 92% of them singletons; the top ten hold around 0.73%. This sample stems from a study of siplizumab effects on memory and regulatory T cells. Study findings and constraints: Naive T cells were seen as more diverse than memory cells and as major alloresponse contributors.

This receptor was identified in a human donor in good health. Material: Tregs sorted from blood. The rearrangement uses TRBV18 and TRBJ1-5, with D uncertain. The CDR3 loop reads CASSPRTGGNQPQHF. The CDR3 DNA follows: TGTGCCAGCTCACCGCGAACGGGCGGCAATCAGCCCCAGCATTTT. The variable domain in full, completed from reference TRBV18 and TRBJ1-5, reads NAGVMQNPRHLVRRRGQEARLRCSPMKGHSHVYWYRQLPEEGLKFMVYLQKENIIDESGMPKERFSAEFPKEGPSILRIQQVVRGDSAAYFCASSPRTGGNQPQHFGDGTRLSIL.